This T cell receptor (beta chain) was observed in a study of T cells in Graves' hyperthyroidism and ophthalmopathy. Study-level information: The initial diagnosis was the point when peripheral blood was collected, ahead of any treatment.

The investigators amplified TCR beta CDR3 regions from RNA transcripts. The HTBI primer set drove a first-round RT-PCR of the TCR CDR3. MiXCR, applied by TCRdb to the multiplex PCR reads, yields one record per CDR3 protein. The sample lists 300,000 to 400,000 distinct CDR3 sequences, around 13% occurring once. Germline lookup yields CDR1 SGHRS and CDR2 YFSETQ. The CDR3 is 14 residues long. V lost 3 bases and J lost 4; bases outside the gene matches: 6. Ten or more counts support this clonotype. Its antigen is unidentified. Notes on the study in general: Blood also contained most expanded thyroid clonotypes above 0.001. Stable hyperthyroidism was told apart from ophthalmopathy by a model built on 13 V-J features.

No ophthalmopathy progression within 18 months constituted stable Graves' hyperthyroidism. The rearrangement uses TRBV5-1 and TRBJ1-2, with 7 bases aligning to TRBD1. The sequence derives from a woman aged 55-69 years with Graves' hyperthyroidism. Specimen: blood. CDR3 region: CASSSGQDSYGYTF. The CDR3 DNA sequence: TGCGCCAGCAGCTCCGGACAGGACAGCTATGGCTACACCTTC.